These 31 T cell receptor beta chains share one sample of origin, sequenced in a study of T cell responses to AZD1222 COVID-19 vaccine. Clones were sequenced by immunoSEQ multiplex PCR, and TCRdb holds only the in-frame ones, with some missing. The top ten clones hold approximately 10% of a sample with fewer than 200,000 clones, approximately 86% of them seen once. Sequenced here: peripheral blood, sampled 28 days after the second AZD1222 dose. These receptors originate from an adult who received the AZD1222 COVID-19 vaccine.

Notes on this clone: The junction differs from germline at one of its ends, possibly a read error. This rearrangement joins TRBV7-2 to TRBJ1-1, with TRBD1 matching over 9 bases. Germline loops: CDR1 SGHTA, CDR2 FQGNSA. This CDR3 has 14 residues. This CDR3 reads CASIRQGGNAEAFF. CDR3 nucleotide sequence: TGTGCCAGCATCCGACAGGGGGGGAACGCTGAAGCTTTCTTT. Together with reference TRBV7-2 and TRBJ1-1, the CDR3 gives the full variable domain: GAGVSQSPSNKVTEKGKDVELRCDPISGHTALYWYRQSLGQGLEFLIYFQGNSAPDKSGLPSDRFSAERTGGSVSTLTIQRTQQEDSAVYLCASIRQGGNAEAFFGQGTRLTVV.

The V gene is TRBV4-3, the J gene TRBJ2-2; D might be TRBD2 (6 bases). The CDR3 is 14 amino acids. The germline gives CDR1 LGHNA, CDR2 YSLEER. V lost 2 bases and J 7 bases, leaving 11 bases between the germline ends. The CDR3 loop reads CASSQRGGHGELFF. The CDR3 nucleotides read TGCGCCAGCAGCCAAAGGGGAGGTCACGGGGAGCTGTTTTTT.

The rearrangement uses TRBV7-2 and TRBJ1-3; D uncertain. CDR3 length: 14 residues. Trimming pared 1 base from V and 5 bases from J, leaving 9 bases between. CDR1 SGHTA and CDR2 FQGNSA come from the germline V gene. The chain's CDR3 is CASSLDVSRNTIYF. CDR3 in DNA: TGTGCCAGCAGCTTAGATGTCAGCCGAAACACCATATATTTT.

This chain connects TRBV7-2 to TRBJ2-7; a possible D gene is TRBD2 (7 bases). Germline V gene data show CDR1 as SGHTA and CDR2 as FQGNSA. This CDR3 contains 14 residues. Trimming stripped 0 bases from V and 7 bases from J, with 13 bases between. Here the CDR3 reads CASSLAGGPREQYF. For the CDR3, the DNA is TGTGCCAGCAGCTTAGCGGGGGGGCCGAGGGAGCAGTACTTC.

This chain joins TRBV7-6 and TRBJ2-1; the match to TRBD1 covers 7 bases. Trimming took 5 bases from V and 0 from J; bases not matched to a gene: 7. The CDR3 is 16 residues long. Germline assignment: CDR1 SGHVS and CDR2 FNYEAQ. The CDR3 coding sequence is TGTGCCAGCAGCCCCCGGGACAGCAACTCCTACAATGAGCAGTTCTTC. The encoded protein is CASSPRDSNSYNEQFF.

V and J are TRBV25-1 and TRBJ1-6; D not resolved. Deletions cut 3 bases from V and 7 bases from J, with 10 bases between. The CDR3 spans 14 residues. The germline CDR1 and CDR2 sequences are MGHDK and SYGVNS. The CDR3 nucleotides are TGTGCCAGCAGTGAGTCACAGTCCAATTCACCCCTCCACTTT. Protein: CASSESQSNSPLHF.

V is TRBV7-9 and J is TRBJ2-7, with no clear D. This CDR3 contains 14 residues. CDR1 is SEHNR, CDR2 FQNEAQ, per germline (reference sequence). Trimming pared 7 bases from V and 2 bases from J, leaving 15 bases between. CDR3 residues: CASTLSSATYEQYF. Here the CDR3 DNA reads TGTGCCAGCACCCTCTCCAGTGCGACCTACGAGCAGTACTTC. Looking up the rest from reference TRBV7-9 and TRBJ2-7 gives the full variable domain: DTGVSQNPRHKITKRGQNVTFRCDPISEHNRLYWYRQTLGQGPEFLTYFQNEAQLEKSRLLSDRFSAERPKGSFSTLEIQRTEQGDSAMYLCASTLSSATYEQYFGPGTRLTVT.

The rearrangement links TRBV6-2 or TRBV6-3 to TRBJ2-2, with D uncertain. V shed 6 bases and J shed 3 bases, with 14 bases lying between them. Per the germline V gene, CDR1 is MNHEY and CDR2 is SVGEGT. CDR3 size: 15 residues. CDR3 nucleotides: TGTGCCAGCAGCCTACTAAACCCAGACACCGGGGAGCTGTTTTTT. This sequence encodes CASSLLNPDTGELFF.

CDR3: CASSSLGSTNEKLFF. As DNA, the CDR3 is TGTGCCAGCAGCTCCCTCGGTTCAACTAATGAAAAACTGTTTTTT. The V and J genes are TRBV5-4 and TRBJ1-4, with D unclear. V shed 3 bases and J shed 0 bases, with 9 bases lying between them. CDR3 length: 15 residues. Looked up from germline, CDR1 is SGHNT and CDR2 is YYREEE (reference sequence).

The chain joins TRBV5-4 to TRBJ1-4; 7 bases agree with TRBD1. V was pared by 4 bases and J by 5 bases, with 5 bases of the junction left unmatched. Per the germline V gene, CDR1 is SGHNT and CDR2 is YYREEE (reference sequence). The CDR3 runs to 14 residues. This CDR3 reads CASSRGQGNEKLFF. CDR3 bases: TGTGCCAGCAGCAGGGGGCAGGGAAATGAAAAACTGTTTTTT.

This sequence joins TRBV4-2 and TRBJ1-1, with TRBD1 matching over 7 bases. V shed 4 bases, J shed 5 bases, and the junction held 7 bases outside the gene matches. Germline loops: CDR1 LGHNA, CDR2 YNFKEQ. CDR3 length equals 14 residues. This CDR3 reads CASSPGQVGTEAFF. The DNA of the CDR3 is TGTGCCAGCAGCCCTGGACAGGTAGGGACTGAAGCTTTCTTT.

The V gene is TRBV2, the J gene TRBJ2-2; 7 bases are a match to TRBD1. The CDR3 loop spans 14 amino acids. Trimming took 3 bases from V and 5 from J; bases not matched to a gene: 3. Germline lookup yields CDR1 SNHLY and CDR2 FYNNEI. CDR3 sequence (DNA): TGTGCCAGCAGTGAGACAGGGCGGACCGGGGAGCTGTTTTTT. It specifies CASSETGRTGELFF.

This clone occurred a few times. The chain couples TRBV2 to TRBJ1-3; 8 bases line up with TRBD1. The junction had 12 bases not matched to a gene; V was cut back by 8 bases and J by 0 bases. The CDR3 runs 17 residues. Germline V lookup: CDR1 SNHLY, CDR2 FYNNEI. The CDR3 DNA reads as TGTGCCAGCTTCCCCCGACAGGGGCCGATCTCTGGAAACACCATATATTTT. Its protein is CASFPRQGPISGNTIYF.

The rearrangement joins TRBV5-4 to TRBJ2-1; 10 nucleotides match TRBD1. The CDR3 runs to 15 residues. Germline CDR1 and CDR2: SGHNT and YYREEE (reference sequence). J lost 3 bases, V lost 5 bases, and 5 bases had no gene match. The CDR3 spells CASRSGTGDYNEQFF. The CDR3 DNA sequence: TGTGCCAGCAGGTCCGGGACAGGGGACTACAATGAGCAGTTCTTC.

This clone was counted a single time. This chain connects TRBV27 to TRBJ2-7; TRBD1 might be the D (5 bases). The CDR3 loop spans 14 amino acids. CDR1 is MNHEY and CDR2 is SMNVEV in the germline V gene (reference sequence). Trimming stripped 9 bases from V and 6 bases from J, with 21 bases between. This CDR3 reads CASKRGPGQAEQYF. CDR3 bases: TGTGCCAGTAAACGTGGACCAGGGCAGGCCGAGCAGTACTTC.

The chain is built from TRBV9 and TRBJ1-2; no reliable D call. V was shortened by 6 bases and J by 8 bases, with 26 bases between the two germline ends. Germline V gene lookup returns CDR1 SGDLS and CDR2 YYNGEE. The CDR3 loop spans 16 amino acids. Here the CDR3 reads CASTVGGVFGEKGYTF. DNA of the CDR3: TGTGCCAGCACCGTCGGTGGGGTATTCGGGGAGAAAGGCTACACCTTC.

The V gene is TRBV18, the J gene TRBJ1-5; maybe TRBD1 (5 bases). V lost 6 bases to trimming and J lost 7 bases, with 22 bases between them. CDR1 is KGHSH and CDR2 is LQKENI in the germline V gene. The CDR3 has 16 residues. The CDR3 DNA sequence: TGTGCCAGCTCTAGGTCCTCCGGCAGGGTCGTGCAGCCCCAGCATTTT. It is translated as CASSRSSGRVVQPQHF. The full variable domain, its missing parts supplied by reference TRBV18 and TRBJ1-5, is NAGVMQNPRHLVRRRGQEARLRCSPMKGHSHVYWYRQLPEEGLKFMVYLQKENIIDESGMPKERFSAEFPKEGPSILRIQQVVRGDSAAYFCASSRSSGRVVQPQHFGDGTRLSIL.

In regard to this clone: The sample contains more than one DNA sequence encoding this CDR3. The chain combines TRBV7-2 with TRBJ1-1; D unresolved. CDR3 length: 13 residues. V lost 2 bases and J 1 base, leaving 5 bases between the germline ends. Germline V gene sequence: CDR1 SGHTA, CDR2 FQGNSA. The CDR3: CASSLTRNTEAFF. CDR3 DNA sequence: TGTGCCAGCAGCTTAACTCGGAACACTGAAGCTTTCTTT.

This chain uses TRBV7-6 with TRBJ1-1, with D maybe TRBD1 (5 bases). The V gene lost 4 bases and the J gene lost 3 bases, with 24 bases spanning the gap. Per germline, CDR1 SGHVS and CDR2 FNYEAQ. The CDR3 is made up of 18 amino acids. In DNA, the CDR3 is TGTGCCAGCAGCTCCATACCGGGCCCTGAAGGGGCCCACACTGAAGCTTTCTTT. Translation gives CASSSIPGPEGAHTEAFF.

The chain is built from TRBV10-3 and TRBJ2-1; 11 bases are shared with TRBD2. V was clipped by 8 bases and J by 0 bases; unmatched bases: 6. The CDR3 contains 16 residues. Germline CDR1 is ENHRY and CDR2 is SYGVKD. The DNA of the CDR3 is TGTGCCATCTCGGCTAGCGGGGGGTCCTCCTACAATGAGCAGTTCTTC. This encodes CAISASGGSSYNEQFF.

This rearrangement joins TRBV20-1 to TRBJ1-3; possible D gene TRBD1, 5 bases. The CDR3 is made up of 14 amino acids. V shed 3 bases and J shed 7 bases, with 16 bases lying between them. The germline V gene has CDR1 DFQATT and CDR2 SNEGSKA (reference sequence). The CDR3 coding sequence is TGCAGTGCTAGTCAGGGAGCCTTCCCGAACACCATATATTTT. Translating it yields CSASQGAFPNTIYF.

A few counts support this clone. V gene TRBV19 combines with J gene TRBJ1-2; D not certain. Germline values: CDR1 LNHDA, CDR2 SQIVND (reference sequence). The CDR3 consists of 16 residues. V was trimmed by 3 bases and J by 2 bases, leaving 16 bases between them. The CDR3 region is CASSIPGLRSNYGYTF. Here the CDR3 DNA reads TGTGCCAGTAGTATTCCGGGATTGAGATCGAACTATGGCTACACCTTC.

The chain has TRBV7-2 and TRBJ1-1, with 9 bases aligning to TRBD1. Germline CDR1 and CDR2: SGHTA and FQGNSA. The CDR3 is 17 amino acids. V lost 6 bases to trimming and J lost 4 bases; unmatched junction nucleotides: 15. The CDR3 nucleotides are TGTGCCAGCAGTTCGCTCTTACGGACAGGGGCGGGCACTGAAGCTTTCTTT. As protein: CASSSLLRTGAGTEAFF.

This chain connects TRBV6-2 or TRBV6-3 to TRBJ2-2, with no clear D. CDR1 is MNHEY and CDR2 is SVGEGT in the germline V gene. Trimming stripped 0 bases from V and 8 bases from J, with 7 bases between. The CDR3 is made up of 13 amino acids. CDR3 loop: CASSYSTLGELFF. The CDR3 region has the DNA TGTGCCAGCAGTTACTCTACCTTAGGGGAGCTGTTTTTT.

The chain recombines TRBV23-1 with TRBJ2-2, with TRBD1 matching 11 bases. Being an ORF, TRBV23-1 has a function that is uncertain. This CDR3 is 17 amino acids long. Losses at the gene ends were 0 bases for V and 4 bases for J; bases not matched to a gene: 4. In DNA form, the CDR3 reads TGCGCCAGCAGTCAATCTAAGGGACAGGGGGGCACCGGGGAGCTGTTTTTT. Translating it yields CASSQSKGQGGTGELFF.

This chain connects TRBV7-9 to TRBJ2-7; 8 bases line up with TRBD1. Germline V gene lookup returns CDR1 SEHNR and CDR2 FQNEAQ (reference sequence). This CDR3 has 18 residues. V shed 1 base and J 9 bases; nucleotides not matched to a gene: 20. CDR3 protein: CASSLGVGTDRALGGQYF. The CDR3 DNA sequence: TGTGCCAGCAGCTTAGGTGTCGGGACGGACAGGGCTCTTGGGGGGCAGTACTTC.

This chain uses TRBV18 with TRBJ2-1, with unresolved D. The V and J ends lost 2 bases and 0 bases respectively, with 11 bases between them. The CDR3 is made up of 16 amino acids. Germline assignment: CDR1 KGHSH and CDR2 LQKENI. CDR3 in amino acids: CASSPNELSSYNEQFF. The CDR3, as DNA: TGTGCCAGCTCACCAAACGAGTTGAGCTCCTACAATGAGCAGTTCTTC.

The chain joins TRBV2 to TRBJ1-1, with D tentatively TRBD1 (6 bases). The V end lost 0 bases, the J end lost 7 bases, and 12 bases lay between the germline ends. From germline, CDR1 is SNHLY and CDR2 FYNNEI. CDR3 size: 14 residues. The CDR3 DNA sequence: TGTGCCAGCAGTGAAGCGCTTAAGGGGGGTGAAGCTTTCTTT. It yields the protein CASSEALKGGEAFF.

The chain joins TRBV19 to TRBJ2-5; D is ambiguous. V was clipped by 4 bases and J by 2 bases, with 8 bases between them. This CDR3 is built from 13 residues. Germline V CDR1 and CDR2: LNHDA, SQIVND (reference sequence). CDR3 amino acids: CASSNQRQETQYF. The CDR3 nucleotides read TGTGCCAGTAGTAATCAACGGCAAGAGACCCAGTACTTC.

The DNA for the CDR3 is TGTGCCAGCAGCTTTGGGGAAACAGGGACAACTAATGAAAAACTGTTTTTT. Protein: CASSFGETGTTNEKLFF. V is TRBV5-5 and J is TRBJ1-4; TRBD1 might be the D (6 bases). The germline V gene encodes CDR1 SGHKS and CDR2 YYEKEE (reference sequence). The V and J ends lost 2 bases and 0 bases respectively, with 14 bases between them. This CDR3 is 17 amino acids long.

The rearrangement uses TRBV4-1 and TRBJ2-7; TRBD2 aligns across 10 bases. The length of the CDR3 is 18 residues. V shed 4 bases, J shed 0 bases, and the junction held 12 bases outside the gene matches. CDR1 and CDR2 (germline): MGHRA, YSYEKL. The CDR3 bases are TGCGCCAGCAGCCTCGGCGTAGCGGGGGGCTATGGCTCCTACGAGCAGTACTTC. Amino acids: CASSLGVAGGYGSYEQYF.